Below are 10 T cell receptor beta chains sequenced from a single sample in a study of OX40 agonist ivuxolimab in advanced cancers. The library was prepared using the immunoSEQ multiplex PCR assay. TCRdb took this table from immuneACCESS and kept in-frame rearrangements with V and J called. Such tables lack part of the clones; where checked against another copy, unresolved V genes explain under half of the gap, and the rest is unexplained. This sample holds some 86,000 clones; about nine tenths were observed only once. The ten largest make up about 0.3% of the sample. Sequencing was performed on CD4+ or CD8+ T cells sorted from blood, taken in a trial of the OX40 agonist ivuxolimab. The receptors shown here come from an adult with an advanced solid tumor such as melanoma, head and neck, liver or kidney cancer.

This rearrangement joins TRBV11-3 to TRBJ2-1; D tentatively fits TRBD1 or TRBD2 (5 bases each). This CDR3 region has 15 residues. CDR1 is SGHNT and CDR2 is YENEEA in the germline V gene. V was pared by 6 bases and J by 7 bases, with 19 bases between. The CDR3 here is CASSSQPGTVNEQFF. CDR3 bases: TGTGCCAGCAGTTCCCAACCCGGGACGGTGAATGAGCAGTTCTTC. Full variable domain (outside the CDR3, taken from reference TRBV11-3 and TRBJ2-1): EAGVVQSPRYKIIEKKQPVAFWCNPISGHNTLYWYLQNLGQGPELLIRYENEEAVDDSQLPKDRFSAERLKGVDSTLKIQPAELGDSAVYLCASSSQPGTVNEQFFGPGTRLTVL.

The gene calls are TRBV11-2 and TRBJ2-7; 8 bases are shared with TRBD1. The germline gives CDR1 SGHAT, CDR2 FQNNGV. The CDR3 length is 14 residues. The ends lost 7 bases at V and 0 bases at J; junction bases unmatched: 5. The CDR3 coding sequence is TGTGCCAGCAATCCAGGGGGCAGCTCCTACGAGCAGTACTTC. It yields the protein CASNPGGSSYEQYF.

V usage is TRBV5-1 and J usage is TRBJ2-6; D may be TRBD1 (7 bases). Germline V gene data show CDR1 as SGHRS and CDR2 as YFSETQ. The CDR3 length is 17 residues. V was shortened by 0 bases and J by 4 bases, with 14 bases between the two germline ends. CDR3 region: CASSLVPGGTGANVLTF. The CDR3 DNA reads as TGCGCCAGCAGCTTGGTCCCAGGGGGGACGGGGGCCAACGTCCTGACTTTC.

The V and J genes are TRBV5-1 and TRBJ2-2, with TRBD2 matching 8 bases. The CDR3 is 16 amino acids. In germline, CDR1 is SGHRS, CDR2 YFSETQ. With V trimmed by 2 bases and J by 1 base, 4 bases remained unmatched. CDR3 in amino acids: CASSLRGGRNTGELFF. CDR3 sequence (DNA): TGCGCCAGCAGCTTACGGGGGGGCCGGAACACCGGGGAGCTGTTTTTT.

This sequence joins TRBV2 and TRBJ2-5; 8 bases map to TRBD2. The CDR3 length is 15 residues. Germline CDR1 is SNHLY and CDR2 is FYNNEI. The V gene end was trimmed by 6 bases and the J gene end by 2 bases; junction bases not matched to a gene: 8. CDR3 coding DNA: TGTGCCAGCAGAAAATCGAGCGGGGGACAAGAGACCCAGTACTTC. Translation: CASRKSSGGQETQYF.

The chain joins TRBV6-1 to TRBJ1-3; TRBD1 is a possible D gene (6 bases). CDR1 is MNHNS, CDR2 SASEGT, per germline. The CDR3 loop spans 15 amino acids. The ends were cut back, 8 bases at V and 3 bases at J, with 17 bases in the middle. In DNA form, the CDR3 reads TGTGCCAGCGGGGGGGCAGGGTATGTTGGAAACACCATATATTTT. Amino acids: CASGGAGYVGNTIYF.

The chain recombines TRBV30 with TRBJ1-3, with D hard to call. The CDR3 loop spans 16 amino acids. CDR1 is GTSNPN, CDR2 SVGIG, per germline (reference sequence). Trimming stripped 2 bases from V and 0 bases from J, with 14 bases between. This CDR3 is CAWSPRQFSSGNTIYF. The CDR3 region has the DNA TGTGCCTGGAGTCCCCGGCAGTTCAGCTCTGGAAACACCATATATTTT.

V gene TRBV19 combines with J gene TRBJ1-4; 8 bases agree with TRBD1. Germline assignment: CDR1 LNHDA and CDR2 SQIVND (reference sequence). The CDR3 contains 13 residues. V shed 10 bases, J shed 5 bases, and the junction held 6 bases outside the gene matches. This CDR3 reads CATQDRANEKLFF. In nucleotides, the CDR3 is TGTGCCACTCAGGACAGGGCGAATGAAAAACTGTTTTTT. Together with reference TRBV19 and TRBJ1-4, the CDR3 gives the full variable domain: DGGITQSPKYLFRKEGQNVTLSCEQNLNHDAMYWYRQDPGQGLRLIYYSQIVNDFQKGDIAEGYSVSREKKESFPLTVTSAQKNPTAFYLCATQDRANEKLFFGSGTQLSVL.

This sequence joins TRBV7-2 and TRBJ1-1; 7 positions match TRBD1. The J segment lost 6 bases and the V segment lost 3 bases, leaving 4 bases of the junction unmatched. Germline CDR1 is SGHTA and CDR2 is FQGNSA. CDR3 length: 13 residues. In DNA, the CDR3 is TGTGCCAGCAGCTTTTACACAGGGGCTGAAGCTTTCTTT. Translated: CASSFYTGAEAFF.

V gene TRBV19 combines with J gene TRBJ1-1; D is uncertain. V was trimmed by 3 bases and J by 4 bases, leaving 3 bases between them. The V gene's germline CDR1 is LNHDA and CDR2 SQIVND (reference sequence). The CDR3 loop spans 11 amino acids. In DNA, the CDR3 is TGTGCCAGTAGTATGGGCACTGAAGCTTTCTTT. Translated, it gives CASSMGTEAFF.